This T cell receptor beta chain emerged from a study of tissue T cells after allogeneic stem cell transplantation. Findings of the study overall: Limitations included a small, clinically heterogeneous cohort and limited sampling depth. Anatomically similar tissues had similar TCR repertoires within each patient.

About this clone itself: Its cognate antigen is unknown.

With 2 bases removed from V and 3 bases from J, the gap between germline ends came to 13 bases. Germline CDR1 reads MNHNS; CDR2 reads SASEGT. This CDR3 has 15 amino acids. Sequencing of TCRbeta CDR3 at survey depth gave sequences and template counts. Clones were read by immunoSEQ multiplex PCR, and TCRdb kept only the in-frame ones, dropping some. The repertoire holds about 6,000 clones, around three fifths seen once, with roughly an eighth in the top ten. Autopsy tissues included GI tract, liver, skin and lymphoid organs. The chain employs TRBV6-1 and TRBJ1-1, with D perhaps matching TRBD1 (5 bases). This sample comprised duodenum tissue, obtained at autopsy. The origin of this receptor is a woman aged 18-49 years with breast cancer. This chain's CDR3 is CASSEYAGRYTEAFF. The CDR3 nucleotides are TGTGCCAGCAGTGAATATGCAGGGAGATACACTGAAGCTTTCTTT.